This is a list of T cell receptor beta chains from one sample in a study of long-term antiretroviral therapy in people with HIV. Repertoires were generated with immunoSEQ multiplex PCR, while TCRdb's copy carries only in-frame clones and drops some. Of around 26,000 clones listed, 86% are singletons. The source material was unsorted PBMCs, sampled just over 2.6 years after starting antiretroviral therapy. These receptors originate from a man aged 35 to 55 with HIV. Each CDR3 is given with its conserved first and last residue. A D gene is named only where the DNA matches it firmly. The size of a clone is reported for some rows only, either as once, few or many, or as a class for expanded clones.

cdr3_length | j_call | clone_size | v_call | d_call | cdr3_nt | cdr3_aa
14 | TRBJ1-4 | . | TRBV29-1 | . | TGCAGCGTTGCAGGGGAAACAACTAATGAAAAACTGTTTTTT | CSVAGETTNEKLFF
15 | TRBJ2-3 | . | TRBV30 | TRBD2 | TGTGCCTGGAGCCGGCTAGCGGGGGGGCTAGATACGCAGTATTTT | CAWSRLAGGLDTQYF
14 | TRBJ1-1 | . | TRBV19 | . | TGTGCCAGTAGTATAAGTCCTGGGGGCTCTGAAGCTTTCTTT | CASSISPGGSEAFF
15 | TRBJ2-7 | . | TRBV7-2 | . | TGTGCCAGCAGCCTTCAGGGGGGGCTCCGATACGAGCAGTACTTC | CASSLQGGLRYEQYF
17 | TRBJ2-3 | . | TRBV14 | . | TGTGCCAGCAGCCAAGAGAGCCAGCTTCCCCTCCCAGATACGCAGTATTTT | CASSQESQLPLPDTQYF
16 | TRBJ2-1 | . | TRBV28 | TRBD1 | TGTGCCAGCACCCCCTCTTGGGGGACAGGCTCCAATGAGCAGTTCTTC | CASTPSWGTGSNEQFF
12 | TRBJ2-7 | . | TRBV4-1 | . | TGCGCCAGCAGCCAAGAAGGGGGCGAGCAGTACTTC | CASSQEGGEQYF
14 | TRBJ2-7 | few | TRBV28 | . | TGTGCCAGCAGGCCCCCGGGACCCTCCTACGAGCAGTACTTC | CASRPPGPSYEQYF
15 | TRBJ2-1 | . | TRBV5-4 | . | TGTGCCAGCAGCTTGGAGACGATACAGGGCAATGAGCAGTTCTTC | CASSLETIQGNEQFF
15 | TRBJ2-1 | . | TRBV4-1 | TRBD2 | TGCGCCAGCAGCCAAGACGGGGGGGGCGGGGAAAGGCAGTTCTTC | CASSQDGGGGERQFF
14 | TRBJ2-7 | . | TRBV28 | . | TGTGCCAGCAATCAGCGGGCTATCTCCTACGAGCAGTACTTC | CASNQRAISYEQYF
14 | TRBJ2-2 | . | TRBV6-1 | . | TGTGCCAGCAGTGAAGAGGGGTACACCGGGGAGCTGTTTTTT | CASSEEGYTGELFF
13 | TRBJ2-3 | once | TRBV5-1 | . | TGCGCCAGCAGCCGAAGCCCCACAGATACGCAGTATTTT | CASSRSPTDTQYF
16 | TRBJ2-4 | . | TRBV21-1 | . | TGTGCCAGCAGCAAAGGAGCAAGGGGCAGAGCGAACATTCAGTACTTC | CASSKGARGRANIQYF
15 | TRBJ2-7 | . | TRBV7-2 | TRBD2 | TGTGCCAGCATCCCACCTAGCGGGGGAGGTTACGAGCAGTACTTC | CASIPPSGGGYEQYF
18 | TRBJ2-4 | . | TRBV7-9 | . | TGTGCCAGCAGCCCACCCCTTCCTACGGGGGCTGAGGGTTACATTCAGTACTTC | CASSPPLPTGAEGYIQYF
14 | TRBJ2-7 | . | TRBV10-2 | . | TGCGCCAGCAGGGCGGCGGGCGCTAGTAGCGAGCAGTACTTC | CASRAAGASSEQYF
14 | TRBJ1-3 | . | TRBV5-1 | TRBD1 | TGCGCCAGCAGCGACGGACAGGGTGGAAACACCATATATTTT | CASSDGQGGNTIYF
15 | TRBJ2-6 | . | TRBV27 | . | TGTGCCAGCAGTTCTCCCAGCTCTGGGGCCAACGTCCTGACTTTC | CASSSPSSGANVLTF
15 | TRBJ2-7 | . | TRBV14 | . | TGTGCCAGCAGCCCAGGTAGGGGGAGGGCCTACGAGCAGTACTTC | CASSPGRGRAYEQYF
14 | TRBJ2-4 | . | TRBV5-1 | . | TGCGCCAGCAGCTTGGAGGAGGACAAAAACATTCAGTACTTC | CASSLEEDKNIQYF
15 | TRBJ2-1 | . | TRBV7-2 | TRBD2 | TGTGCCAGCAGCCCCCAAGCGGGGGCCTACAATGAGCAGTTCTTC | CASSPQAGAYNEQFF
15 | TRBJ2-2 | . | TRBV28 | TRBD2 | TGTGCCAGCAGTTGGGGACTAGCCGTCACCGGGGAGCTGTTTTTT | CASSWGLAVTGELFF
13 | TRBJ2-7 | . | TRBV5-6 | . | TGTGCCAGCAGCTTGGCGGGGTCCTACGAGCAGTACTTC | CASSLAGSYEQYF
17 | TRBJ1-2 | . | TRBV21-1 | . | TGTGCCAGCAGCAACCTCGGCTGGCAGGGTAATAACTATGGCTACACCTTC | CASSNLGWQGNNYGYTF
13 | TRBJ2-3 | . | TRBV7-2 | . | TGTGCCAGCAGCTTAGATCGCCTGGATACGCAGTATTTT | CASSLDRLDTQYF
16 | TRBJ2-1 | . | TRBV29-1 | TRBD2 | TGCAGCGTTATTCGTCGGACTAGCGGGATATGGAATGAGCAGTTCTTC | CSVIRRTSGIWNEQFF
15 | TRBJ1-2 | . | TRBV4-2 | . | TGTGCCAGCAGCCAAGATACATCGCCGGGTTATGGCTACACCTTC | CASSQDTSPGYGYTF
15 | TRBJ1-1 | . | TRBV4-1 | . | TGCGCCAGCAGCCAAGGAAACCGGATCAACACTGAAGCTTTCTTT | CASSQGNRINTEAFF
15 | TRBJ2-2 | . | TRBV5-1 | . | TGCGCCAGCAGCTCAAGAGGCGAGAACACCGGGGAGCTGTTTTTT | CASSSRGENTGELFF
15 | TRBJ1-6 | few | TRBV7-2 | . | TGTGCCAGCAGCTTAGTCACCAACGGAAATTCACCCCTCCACTTT | CASSLVTNGNSPLHF
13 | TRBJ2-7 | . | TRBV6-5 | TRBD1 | TGTGCCAGCAGTTTTCGACAGGGTTACGAGCAGTACTTC | CASSFRQGYEQYF
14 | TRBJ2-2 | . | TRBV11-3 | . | TGTGCCAGCAGCACCGGGGCTAACACCGGGGAGCTGTTTTTT | CASSTGANTGELFF
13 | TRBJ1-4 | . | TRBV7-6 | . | TGTGCCAGCAGCTTAGTGGCGAAGGAAAAACTGTTTTTT | CASSLVAKEKLFF
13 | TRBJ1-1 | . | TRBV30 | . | TGTGCCTGGAGTGTAGGGAGAGCCACTGAAGCTTTCTTT | CAWSVGRATEAFF
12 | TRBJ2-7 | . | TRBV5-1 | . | TGCGCCAGCAGCTTGGACGCGCACGAGCAGTACTTC | CASSLDAHEQYF
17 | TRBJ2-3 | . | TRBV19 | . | TGTGCCAGTAGGAGAGGTGTCTATCGCGCTAGCACAGATACGCAGTATTTT | CASRRGVYRASTDTQYF
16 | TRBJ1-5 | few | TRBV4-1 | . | TGCGCCAGCAAAGAGGGGTCGAGTTTTAGCAATCAGCCCCAGCATTTT | CASKEGSSFSNQPQHF
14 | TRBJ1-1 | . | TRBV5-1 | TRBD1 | TGCGCCAGCAGCTTAGCAGGGGGGGGGACTGAAGCTTTCTTT | CASSLAGGGTEAFF
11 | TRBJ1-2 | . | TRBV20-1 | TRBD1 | TGCAGTGGGGACAGGGAATGGGGCTACACCTTC | CSGDREWGYTF
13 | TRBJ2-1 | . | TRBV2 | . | TGTGCCAGCAGTTCGTCACAGGTCGGTGAGCAGTTCTTC | CASSSSQVGEQFF